One sample yielded the 30 T cell receptor beta chains listed below, sequenced in a study of T cells after yellow fever vaccination. TCRdb reprocessed the 5' RACE reads with MiXCR, giving one entry per CDR3 protein. The sample has about 320,000 distinct CDR3 sequences, about 10% seen once. This sample comprised CD4+ T cells sorted from PBMCs, obtained 45 days after the yellow fever booster vaccination. The receptors here all came from a man aged 18 to 29 who received the YFV17D yellow fever vaccine.

V and J are TRBV2 and TRBJ2-6; D uncertain. The CDR3 covers 14 residues. From germline, CDR1 is SNHLY and CDR2 FYNNEI. V lost 6 bases and J 4 bases, leaving 10 bases between the germline ends. The DNA for the CDR3 is TGTGCCAGCAGGGGATTGACGGGGGCCAACGTCCTGACTTTC. This codes for CASRGLTGANVLTF.

Turning to this clonotype: Its ends do not fully match the called genes, so a read error is possible. The chain links TRBV4-2 to TRBJ2-7; D might be TRBD2 (7 bases). Germline assignment: CDR1 LGHNA and CDR2 YNFKEQ. This CDR3 is built from 16 residues. The CDR3 nucleotides are TGTGCCAGCAGACAAGAGGGAGGGGGGGAACCCTACGAGCAGTACTTC. It codes for CASRQEGGGEPYEQYF.

The V gene is TRBV6-6, the J gene TRBJ2-7; weak D call: TRBD1 (5 bases). With 10 bases removed from V and 2 bases from J, the gap between germline ends came to 18 bases. Germline lookup yields CDR1 MNHNY and CDR2 SVGAGI (reference sequence). The CDR3 runs 14 residues. The CDR3 DNA follows: TGTGCCACCTACCGGGCAGGGCAAACCTACGAGCAGTACTTC. This translates into CATYRAGQTYEQYF.

This sequence joins TRBV4-3 and TRBJ2-7; no reliable D call. The V gene lost 4 bases and the J gene lost 0 bases, with 10 bases spanning the gap. The CDR3 runs 14 residues. Germline V lookup: CDR1 LGHNA, CDR2 YSLEER. The CDR3 DNA is TGCGCCAGCAGCCGGACCTACACCTCCTACGAGCAGTACTTC. Translated: CASSRTYTSYEQYF.

The chain employs TRBV7-3 and TRBJ2-3; the match to TRBD2 covers 8 bases. This CDR3 spans 14 amino acids. Per germline, CDR1 SGHTA and CDR2 FQGTGA. V was clipped by 7 bases and J by 8 bases; unmatched bases: 11. This CDR3 reads CASTSGTSTGTQYF. Written as DNA, the CDR3 is TGTGCCAGCACCTCCGGGACTAGTACGGGTACGCAGTATTTT.

A few counts support this clonotype. The V gene is TRBV4-1, the J gene TRBJ2-7; the D is unclear. Trimming took off 1 base at V and 3 bases at J, with 13 bases between the two ends. Germline lookup yields CDR1 MGHRA and CDR2 YSYEKL. The CDR3 spans 15 residues. Here the CDR3 reads CASSQGGTVVYEQYF. CDR3 nucleotide sequence: TGCGCCAGCAGCCAAGGCGGCACGGTGGTCTACGAGCAGTACTTC.

This clonotype occurred a few times. At one end the junction does not follow the germline gene, possibly because of a read error. As DNA, the CDR3 is TGTGCCAGCAGTTTAGCCTTTTCGGGGGGTGGCTACACCTTC. Translated: CASSLAFSGGGYTF. The chain links TRBV7-2 to TRBJ1-2; tentative D call: TRBD1 (5 bases). Germline V gene sequence: CDR1 SGHTA, CDR2 FQGNSA. The CDR3 loop spans 14 amino acids.

The chain couples TRBV6-5 to TRBJ1-1; D uncertain. Trimming took off 0 bases at V and 1 base at J, with 9 bases between the two ends. CDR1 MNHEY and CDR2 SVGAGI come from the germline V gene. The CDR3 runs to 15 residues. CDR3 sequence reads: CASSYSRHPNTEAFF. The CDR3 nucleotides are TGTGCCAGCAGTTACTCTAGACATCCGAACACTGAAGCTTTCTTT.

This clonotype was detected many times. V is TRBV4-2 and J is TRBJ1-4; TRBD1 agrees at 7 bases. V dropped 1 base and J dropped 4; count of bases not matched to a gene: 6. Per the germline V gene, CDR1 is LGHNA and CDR2 is YNFKEQ. CDR3 length: 16 amino acids. CDR3 DNA: TGTGCCAGCAGCCAAGGCTCCGGGACAGTTAATGAAAAACTGTTTTTT. This sequence encodes CASSQGSGTVNEKLFF.

This clonotype was counted a few times. This chain connects TRBV20-1 to TRBJ1-2, with D possibly TRBD1 on 5 matching bases. CDR3 length equals 14 residues. Trimming took off 5 bases at V and 0 bases at J, with 13 bases between the two ends. CDR1 and CDR2 (germline): DFQATT, SNEGSKA (reference sequence). The CDR3 protein is CSAQGDRSNYGYTF. The CDR3 DNA reads TGCAGTGCTCAAGGGGACCGTTCTAACTATGGCTACACCTTC.

This clonotype showed up many times. The V call is TRBV19, the J call TRBJ2-5, with D possibly TRBD1 on 6 matching bases. V lost 9 bases, J lost 2 bases, and 19 bases lay in between. CDR3 length equals 15 residues. Germline CDR1 LNHDA, CDR2 SQIVND (reference sequence). For the CDR3, the DNA is TGTGCCAGCCGATCGGGACAACGTTCGCAAGAGACCCAGTACTTC. It encodes CASRSGQRSQETQYF. The entire variable domain, with the rest obtained from reference TRBV19 and TRBJ2-5, is as follows: DGGITQSPKYLFRKEGQNVTLSCEQNLNHDAMYWYRQDPGQGLRLIYYSQIVNDFQKGDIAEGYSVSREKKESFPLTVTSAQKNPTAFYLCASRSGQRSQETQYFGPGTRLLVL.

V usage is TRBV5-1 and J usage is TRBJ1-1; D may be TRBD1 (5 bases). CDR3 size: 15 residues. CDR1 and CDR2 (germline): SGHRS, YFSETQ. Trimming took 1 base from V and 1 from J, leaving 11 bases between them. The CDR3 bases are TGCGCCAGCAGCTTGTTGGGGACTCCGAACACTGAAGCTTTCTTT. It specifies CASSLLGTPNTEAFF.

This clonotype was counted between two and nine times. The V gene is TRBV7-2, the J gene TRBJ1-2, with TRBD1 matching over 10 bases. Germline V CDR1 and CDR2: SGHTA, FQGNSA. J was trimmed by 7 bases and V by 4 bases; bases with no gene match: 6. This CDR3 is 14 amino acids long. In DNA, the CDR3 is TGTGCCAGCAGCTGGCTGGGACAGGGGAGTGGCTACACCTTC. Its protein is CASSWLGQGSGYTF.

This clonotype was found a few times. This sequence joins TRBV20-1 and TRBJ2-3, with 14 positions matching TRBD2. The CDR3 is 14 residues long. The V segment lost 6 bases and the J segment 5 bases; nucleotides outside the gene matches: 4. Germline CDR1 and CDR2: DFQATT and SNEGSKA (reference sequence). In nucleotides, the CDR3 is TGCAGTGCGGCGACTAGCGGGGGGGGAGATACGCAGTATTTT. This sequence encodes CSAATSGGGDTQYF.

This clonotype was found many times. V and J are TRBV5-6 and TRBJ2-3; D not certain. Germline CDR1 and CDR2: SGHDT and YYEEEE. The CDR3 runs 11 residues. The V and J ends lost 3 bases and 5 bases respectively, with 4 bases between them. The chain's CDR3 is CASSWRDTQYF. The DNA for the CDR3 is TGTGCCAGCAGCTGGAGAGATACGCAGTATTTT.

A word on this clonotype: The junction and the germline gene differ at one end; a read error may be behind it. The chain is built from TRBV20-1 and TRBJ1-5; 9 bases line up with TRBD1. CDR3 length equals 16 residues. The germline V gene encodes CDR1 DFQATT and CDR2 SNEGSKA (reference sequence). The CDR3 sequence is CSARGGGTGRNQPQHF. The CDR3 DNA is TGCAGTGCCAGAGGGGGAGGGACAGGGCGCAATCAGCCCCAGCATTTT.

The rearrangement joins TRBV2 to TRBJ2-5; TRBD2 matches 10 bases. Germline CDR1 and CDR2: SNHLY and FYNNEI. Unmatched junction bases numbered 10, after V lost 9 bases and J lost 3 bases. The length of the CDR3 is 15 residues. CDR3 residues: CARSLVSGGKETQYF. Written as DNA, the CDR3 is TGTGCCAGAAGCCTTGTTAGCGGGGGGAAAGAGACCCAGTACTTC.

The genes are TRBV9 and TRBJ2-1, with D possibly TRBD1 on 5 matching bases. The CDR3 is 15 residues long. Germline CDR1 is SGDLS and CDR2 is YYNGEE. Trimming left V 0 bases short and J 8 bases short, with 15 bases between. The CDR3 bases are TGTGCCAGCAGCGTAGCTACGAGTAGGGGCGATGAGCAGTTCTTC. Protein product: CASSVATSRGDEQFF.

The table lists this clonotype with many counts. The chain couples TRBV20-1 to TRBJ1-1; D call uncertain. Deletions cut 3 bases from V and 0 bases from J, with 2 bases between. This CDR3 spans 11 amino acids. Germline lookup yields CDR1 DFQATT and CDR2 SNEGSKA (reference sequence). The CDR3 region is CSASMNTEAFF. CDR3 nucleotide sequence: TGCAGTGCTAGCATGAACACTGAAGCTTTCTTT.

This clonotype was counted at least ten times. This sequence joins TRBV4-2 and TRBJ2-1; 11 nucleotides line up with TRBD2. Germline V lookup: CDR1 LGHNA, CDR2 YNFKEQ. V lost 1 base, J lost 2 bases, and 1 base stayed unmatched. The CDR3 contains 16 residues. The CDR3 DNA follows: TGTGCCAGCAGCCAAGGACTAGCGGGGACCTACAATGAGCAGTTCTTC. It specifies CASSQGLAGTYNEQFF.

This clonotype was seen more than once but under ten times. This chain links TRBV29-1 with TRBJ1-1, with TRBD1 matching 7 bases. Germline CDR1 SQVTM, CDR2 ANQGSEA. Germline trimming cut 6 bases from V and 5 bases from J; bases unmatched to any gene: 9. This CDR3 has 13 amino acids. Here the CDR3 DNA reads TGCAGCGTCCTGGAGGGGGCCCGGACTGAAGCTTTCTTT. It yields the protein CSVLEGARTEAFF.

The genes are TRBV5-1 and TRBJ2-1; possible D gene TRBD2, 6 bases. V was trimmed by 0 bases and J by 0 bases, leaving 13 bases between them. This CDR3 region has 17 residues. The germline gives CDR1 SGHRS, CDR2 YFSETQ. The CDR3 sequence: CASSLGLARSSYNEQFF. The CDR3 DNA reads as TGCGCCAGCAGCTTGGGGCTAGCGAGGAGCTCCTACAATGAGCAGTTCTTC.

This clonotype has just a few counts. The V call is TRBV7-2, the J call TRBJ1-1, with 8 bases that match TRBD1. The trim removed 5 bases at V and 4 bases at J, leaving 6 bases unmatched. CDR3 size: 14 residues. Germline V CDR1 and CDR2: SGHTA, FQGNSA. CDR3 nucleotide sequence: TGTGCCAGCAGCACGACAGGGGCTGGCACTGAAGCTTTCTTT. Translated: CASSTTGAGTEAFF.

The gene calls are TRBV7-3 and TRBJ2-2; D not resolved. V gave up 2 bases and J gave up 6 bases, with 7 bases separating them. This CDR3 is 13 amino acids long. CDR1 SGHTA and CDR2 FQGTGA come from the germline V gene. The CDR3 is CASSLGSAGELFF. The CDR3 nucleotides are TGTGCCAGCAGCTTAGGTAGTGCCGGGGAGCTGTTTTTT.

This clonotype was observed a few times. The chain has TRBV6-2 or TRBV6-3 and TRBJ2-2, with 8 bases that match TRBD2. V lost 8 bases to trimming and J lost 1 base; unmatched junction nucleotides: 6. Germline CDR1 reads MNHEY; CDR2 reads SVGEGT. This CDR3 comprises 15 residues. CDR3 sequence: CASRSGGLNTGELFF. CDR3 DNA sequence: TGTGCCAGCCGAAGCGGGGGCCTGAACACCGGGGAGCTGTTTTTT.

The V gene is TRBV19, the J gene TRBJ2-2; perhaps TRBD1 as D (6 bases). V was pared by 3 bases and J by 6 bases, with 20 bases between. This CDR3 contains 17 residues. CDR1 LNHDA and CDR2 SQIVND come from the germline V gene (reference sequence). CDR3 region: CASSIWTDTLRAGELFF. The CDR3 bases are TGTGCCAGTAGTATTTGGACAGATACCCTCCGGGCCGGGGAGCTGTTTTTT. The entire variable domain, with the rest obtained from reference TRBV19 and TRBJ2-2, is as follows: DGGITQSPKYLFRKEGQNVTLSCEQNLNHDAMYWYRQDPGQGLRLIYYSQIVNDFQKGDIAEGYSVSREKKESFPLTVTSAQKNPTAFYLCASSIWTDTLRAGELFFGEGSRLTVL.

The chain couples TRBV9 to TRBJ2-1; 9 nucleotides align to TRBD1. This CDR3 comprises 15 residues. Trimming took 0 bases from V and 4 from J; bases not matched to a gene: 2. Looked up from germline, CDR1 is SGDLS and CDR2 is YYNGEE. CDR3 in amino acids: CASSVGQGEYNEQFF. The CDR3 coding sequence is TGTGCCAGCAGCGTAGGACAGGGGGAATACAATGAGCAGTTCTTC.

The chain couples TRBV30 to TRBJ1-1; tentatively, D is TRBD1 (6 bases). The CDR3 is 14 amino acids. Trimming shortened V by 0 bases and J by 5 bases, and 13 bases separated the two germline ends. The germline CDR1 and CDR2 sequences are GTSNPN and SVGIG (reference sequence). CDR3: CAWSVTGSRTEAFF. The CDR3 bases are TGTGCCTGGAGTGTAACAGGGTCCAGGACTGAAGCTTTCTTT.

This chain links TRBV20-1 with TRBJ1-5; D remains unclear. CDR1 and CDR2 (germline): DFQATT, SNEGSKA (reference sequence). The CDR3 extends over 13 amino acids. Trimming pared 0 bases from V and 1 base from J, leaving 4 bases between. The CDR3 is CSARDVSNQPQHF. DNA of the CDR3: TGCAGTGCTAGAGATGTCAGCAATCAGCCCCAGCATTTT.

This clonotype has a count of ten or more. The rearrangement joins TRBV5-5 to TRBJ2-5, with D unclear. Germline V gene lookup returns CDR1 SGHKS and CDR2 YYEKEE (reference sequence). The CDR3 runs to 14 residues. Trimming left V 0 bases short and J 0 bases short, with 6 bases between. CDR3 in amino acids: CASSLERHQETQYF. In DNA form, the CDR3 reads TGTGCCAGCAGCTTGGAACGGCACCAAGAGACCCAGTACTTC.